Below, 21 T cell receptor beta chains from the same sample are listed, as sequenced in a study of blood T cell repertoires in COVID-19. Produced via immunoSEQ multiplex PCR; TCRdb's table is partial and in-frame only. The table has 350,000 to 550,000 clones, around 91% seen once. Sequencing was performed on PBMCs or T cells enriched from blood (not recorded which). These receptors were taken from a man aged 30 to 39 who had recovered from COVID-19.

The chain links TRBV10-3 to TRBJ2-1, with 13 nucleotides matching TRBD2. The CDR3 spans 16 residues. J gave up 9 bases and V 4 bases, and 9 bases lay outside the gene matches. Germline V gives CDR1 ENHRY, CDR2 SYGVKD. The CDR3 here is CAISGAGTSGTSEQFF. CDR3 DNA: TGTGCCATCAGTGGGGCCGGGACTAGCGGGACCTCTGAGCAGTTCTTC.

This rearrangement joins TRBV24-1 to TRBJ2-7, with TRBD2 as a possible D gene (6 bases). The CDR3 is made up of 15 amino acids. The ends were cut back, 7 bases at V and 0 bases at J, with 15 bases in the middle. Germline V gene sequence: CDR1 KGHDR, CDR2 SFDVKD. CDR3 coding DNA: TGTGCCACCAGCAGTCGAGGCGGGAACTCCTACGAGCAGTACTTC. It specifies CATSSRGGNSYEQYF.

The J gene is TRBJ1-1, the V gene TRBV28; D remains unclear. The length of the CDR3 is 13 residues. CDR1 MDHEN and CDR2 SYDVKM come from the germline V gene. Trimming pared 5 bases from V and 6 bases from J, leaving 13 bases between. The CDR3 bases are TGTGCCAGCAGTGCCCCCGCGTTGGCTGAAGCTTTCTTT. This translates into CASSAPALAEAFF.

V and J are TRBV7-2 and TRBJ1-2; 7 positions match TRBD1. In germline, CDR1 is SGHTA, CDR2 FQGNSA. V lost 5 bases, J lost 1 base, and 19 bases stayed unmatched. The CDR3 loop spans 19 amino acids. Written as DNA, the CDR3 is TGTGCCAGCAGCGCAGAGGTTTGGATGACAGGGCGAGTTAACTATGGCTACACCTTC. Translation: CASSAEVWMTGRVNYGYTF.

A single count supports this clone. This chain uses TRBV27 with TRBJ1-6, with D possibly TRBD1 on 5 matching bases. V was cut by 6 bases and J by 6 bases, with 15 bases left in between. The CDR3 extends over 15 amino acids. CDR1 is MNHEY and CDR2 is SMNVEV in the germline V gene (reference sequence). CDR3 sequence reads: CASSAGGLSNSPLHF. The CDR3 DNA reads TGTGCCAGCAGCGCGGGGGGGTTGAGTAATTCACCCCTCCACTTT.

V gene TRBV7-2 combines with J gene TRBJ1-5; no definite D call. This CDR3 is built from 13 residues. V gave up 1 base and J gave up 9 bases, with 10 bases separating them. Germline lookup yields CDR1 SGHTA and CDR2 FQGNSA. CDR3 region: CASSLETGRPQHF. CDR3 DNA sequence: TGTGCCAGCAGCTTAGAGACGGGTCGGCCCCAGCATTTT.

This chain links TRBV27 with TRBJ2-7, with TRBD2 matching 9 bases. The CDR3 spans 14 residues. V lost 3 bases and J lost 5; bases outside the gene matches: 5. Germline V lookup: CDR1 MNHEY, CDR2 SMNVEV (reference sequence). CDR3 nucleotide sequence: TGTGCCAGCAGTTTCCTGGGCGGGAGGGACGAGCAGTACTTC. Its translation: CASSFLGGRDEQYF.

The chain uses TRBV5-1 and TRBJ2-1, with a possible D match to TRBD2 (6 bases). This CDR3 is built from 15 residues. Germline V lookup: CDR1 SGHRS, CDR2 YFSETQ. The V end was cut by 0 bases, the J end by 2 bases, with 9 bases between. This CDR3 is CASSLDGSTYNEQFF. The CDR3 region has the DNA TGCGCCAGCAGCTTGGACGGGAGCACCTACAATGAGCAGTTCTTC.

The V and J genes are TRBV28 and TRBJ1-5; D is ambiguous. Germline V gene data show CDR1 as MDHEN and CDR2 as SYDVKM. This CDR3 has 15 residues. Between the trimmed V and J ends, which lost 4 bases and 3 bases, there was a span of 13 bases. CDR3 sequence reads: CASSSQELPNQPQHF. CDR3 coding DNA: TGTGCCAGCAGTTCCCAGGAACTCCCCAATCAGCCCCAGCATTTT.

The rearrangement links TRBV5-4 to TRBJ2-1, with 7 bases matching TRBD2. CDR3 length: 16 residues. V was clipped by 0 bases and J by 9 bases; unmatched bases: 12. CDR1 and CDR2 from the germline V gene are SGHNT and YYREEE (reference sequence). The CDR3 sequence is CASSLEPSGLVSEQFF. DNA for the CDR3: TGTGCCAGCAGCTTGGAACCTTCTGGACTAGTGTCTGAGCAGTTCTTC.

This clone occurred a few times. The rearrangement links TRBV6-6 to TRBJ1-2; D is perhaps TRBD1 (5 bases). The length of the CDR3 is 16 residues. Germline values: CDR1 MNHNY, CDR2 SVGAGI (reference sequence). V was clipped by 0 bases and J by 2 bases, with 13 bases between them. Here the CDR3 reads CASSYSGGVKNYGYTF. CDR3 in DNA: TGTGCCAGCAGTTACTCGGGGGGGGTGAAGAACTATGGCTACACCTTC.

The rearrangement joins TRBV27 to TRBJ1-1; TRBD1 might be the D (5 bases). The CDR3 runs 14 residues. CDR1 and CDR2 from the germline V gene are MNHEY and SMNVEV (reference sequence). V lost 11 bases, J lost 4 bases, and 20 bases lay in between. This chain's CDR3 is CAAFALAGGTEAFF. CDR3 sequence (DNA): TGTGCCGCATTTGCCCTAGCGGGGGGCACTGAAGCTTTCTTT.

In DNA form, the CDR3 reads TGTGCCAGCACCCGGGGGACAGGGAACACCGGGGAGCTGTTTTTT. It specifies CASTRGTGNTGELFF. The rearrangement links TRBV6-5 to TRBJ2-2; the match to TRBD1 covers 8 bases. The junction had 5 bases not matched to a gene; V was cut back by 7 bases and J by 1 base. Looked up from germline, CDR1 is MNHEY and CDR2 is SVGAGI. The CDR3 consists of 15 residues.

The chain has TRBV7-2 and TRBJ1-3; perhaps TRBD1 as D (5 bases). Per the germline V gene, CDR1 is SGHTA and CDR2 is FQGNSA. V lost 4 bases and J 1 base, leaving 8 bases between the germline ends. The CDR3 sequence is 14 residues long. The CDR3 nucleotides are TGTGCCAGCAGCTCGGGGGTGTCTGGAAACACCATATATTTT. This encodes CASSSGVSGNTIYF.

This clone was seen just once. The chain couples TRBV7-6 to TRBJ1-3; possibly TRBD1 for D (6 bases). The CDR3 covers 18 residues. The germline V and J ends were trimmed by 1 base and 2 bases, with 18 bases remaining between them. Germline CDR1 is SGHVS and CDR2 is FNYEAQ. CDR3 DNA sequence: TGTGCCAGCAGCTTAGTTTCTTATCTGGGGGCCCCTGGAAACACCATATATTTT. Translating it yields CASSLVSYLGAPGNTIYF.

This chain uses TRBV11-2 with TRBJ1-1; 7 bases fit TRBD1. Trimming removed 5 bases from V and 4 bases from J; junction bases left unmatched: 7. Germline V gene data show CDR1 as SGHAT and CDR2 as FQNNGV. This CDR3 comprises 14 residues. The CDR3 is CASSRRTGATEAFF. CDR3 DNA: TGTGCCAGCAGCCGCCGGACAGGTGCCACTGAAGCTTTCTTT. The full variable domain, with the rest looked up from reference TRBV11-2 and TRBJ1-1, is EAGVAQSPRYKIIEKRQSVAFWCNPISGHATLYWYQQILGQGPKLLIQFQNNGVVDDSQLPKDRFSAERLKGVDSTLKIQPAKLEDSAVYLCASSRRTGATEAFFGQGTRLTVV.

The chain links TRBV19 to TRBJ1-5, with 7 bases identical to TRBD1. The germline gives CDR1 LNHDA, CDR2 SQIVND (reference sequence). The ends lost 3 bases at V and 0 bases at J; junction bases unmatched: 5. There are 16 residues in the CDR3. The CDR3 nucleotides are TGTGCCAGTAGTATCATCCACAGGGGTAGCAATCAGCCCCAGCATTTT. Translated, it gives CASSIIHRGSNQPQHF.

The chain uses TRBV19 and TRBJ1-2, with 9 bases identical to TRBD1. The ends lost 7 bases at V and 7 bases at J; junction bases unmatched: 7. Per the germline V gene, CDR1 is LNHDA and CDR2 is SQIVND (reference sequence). CDR3 length: 13 residues. In DNA form, the CDR3 reads TGTGCCAGTAATCCGGGACAGGGAAGTGGCTACACCTTC. Its translation is CASNPGQGSGYTF. Full variable domain (remainder filled in from reference TRBV19 and TRBJ1-2): DGGITQSPKYLFRKEGQNVTLSCEQNLNHDAMYWYRQDPGQGLRLIYYSQIVNDFQKGDIAEGYSVSREKKESFPLTVTSAQKNPTAFYLCASNPGQGSGYTFGSGTRLTVV.

The chain recombines TRBV6-5 with TRBJ1-1, with 7 bases identical to TRBD1. Germline CDR1 and CDR2: MNHEY and SVGAGI. V lost 5 bases, J lost 10 bases, and 7 bases stayed unmatched. The CDR3 has 12 residues. This CDR3 reads CASSTTGVAAFF. DNA of the CDR3: TGTGCCAGCAGTACCACAGGGGTGGCAGCTTTCTTT.

The V call is TRBV4-1, the J call TRBJ2-6; D unresolved. The CDR3 length is 15 residues. The V gene's germline CDR1 is MGHRA and CDR2 YSYEKL. Trimming took 1 base from V and 2 from J, leaving 6 bases between them. The CDR3 region is CASSQARPGANVLTF. The CDR3 DNA is TGCGCCAGCAGCCAAGCGCGCCCTGGGGCCAACGTCCTGACTTTC.

The chain carries TRBV10-3 and TRBJ1-1, with D possibly TRBD1 on 6 matching bases. This CDR3 is 15 amino acids long. The V gene lost 7 bases and the J gene lost 5 bases, with 20 bases spanning the gap. Germline values: CDR1 ENHRY, CDR2 SYGVKD. This chain's CDR3 is CAITERGGRGTEAFF. The DNA of the CDR3 is TGTGCCATCACCGAAAGGGGGGGGCGAGGGACTGAAGCTTTCTTT.